Below, 18 T cell receptor beta chains from the same sample are listed, as sequenced in a study of identical twins. TCRdb re-called the 5' RACE reads with MiXCR, one entry per CDR3 protein. The data hold approximately 700,000 distinct CDR3 sequences, with 5.5% to 6.5% observed a single time. The sequenced sample was naive T cells sorted from blood. Receptors were obtained from a man between 18 and 35 years old in good health.

The J gene is TRBJ2-7, the V gene TRBV20-1; TRBD2 matches at 11 bases. Germline V gene data show CDR1 as DFQATT and CDR2 as SNEGSKA (reference sequence). This CDR3 spans 16 amino acids. Trimming removed 0 bases from V and 2 bases from J; junction bases left unmatched: 6. CDR3: CSARDFSGRAPYEQYF. CDR3 DNA sequence: TGCAGTGCTAGAGATTTTAGCGGGAGGGCCCCCTACGAGCAGTACTTC.

This clonotype showed up just a few times. This rearrangement joins TRBV4-3 to TRBJ2-1; 13 bases map to TRBD2. Germline trimming cut 4 bases from V and 5 bases from J; bases unmatched to any gene: 5. This CDR3 comprises 16 residues. Germline CDR1 is LGHNA and CDR2 is YSLEER. CDR3 sequence reads: CASSPQGLAGNNEQFF. The CDR3 coding sequence is TGCGCCAGCAGCCCTCAGGGACTAGCGGGAAACAATGAGCAGTTCTTC.

This clonotype has only a few counts. V gene TRBV24-1 combines with J gene TRBJ2-1, with D perhaps TRBD1 or TRBD2 (5 bases each). V was shortened by 5 bases and J by 0 bases, with 10 bases between the two germline ends. In germline, CDR1 is KGHDR, CDR2 SFDVKD. The CDR3 runs 15 residues. CDR3 amino acids: CATSAVGDSYNEQFF. The CDR3 DNA is TGTGCCACCAGTGCTGTGGGGGACTCCTACAATGAGCAGTTCTTC.

This clonotype was seen more than once but under ten times. CDR3 protein: CASSQGGGSRQPQHF. In DNA, the CDR3 is TGTGCCAGCAGTCAGGGGGGAGGGAGTCGACAGCCCCAGCATTTT. V gene TRBV12-3 or TRBV12-4 combines with J gene TRBJ1-5, with TRBD1 matching over 7 bases. The V and J ends lost 5 bases and 7 bases, in that order; junction bases with no gene match: 11. CDR3 length: 15 residues.

This clonotype was detected only a few times. The chain is built from TRBV20-1 and TRBJ2-1; possible D gene TRBD1, 7 bases. Per the germline V gene, CDR1 is DFQATT and CDR2 is SNEGSKA (reference sequence). The CDR3 has 13 amino acids. The V and J ends lost 3 bases and 7 bases respectively, with 13 bases between them. The CDR3 coding sequence is TGCAGTGCTAGTACGCCAGGGGGGAATGAGCAGTTCTTC. It is translated as CSASTPGGNEQFF.

The table lists this clonotype with many counts. The V gene is TRBV7-9, the J gene TRBJ1-4, with a weak D call TRBD1 (6 bases). In germline, CDR1 is SEHNR, CDR2 FQNEAQ (reference sequence). Trimming stripped 5 bases from V and 8 bases from J, with 21 bases between. The CDR3 totals 16 residues. The CDR3 DNA follows: TGTGCCAGCAGCACGACCAACTACAGGGAATTAGAAAAACTGTTTTTT. Its protein product is CASSTTNYRELEKLFF.

This clonotype was seen repeatedly, ten times or more. This rearrangement joins TRBV29-1 to TRBJ1-1; D perhaps matches TRBD1 (6 bases). V was shortened by 8 bases and J by 1 base, with 11 bases between the two germline ends. Germline-derived CDR1 and CDR2 are SQVTM and ANQGSEA. The CDR3 covers 12 residues. For the CDR3, the DNA is TGCAGCCCCCAGGGGCCGAACACTGAAGCTTTCTTT. This encodes CSPQGPNTEAFF. Filled out from reference TRBV29-1 and TRBJ1-1, the complete variable domain reads SAVISQKPSRDICQRGTSLTIQCQVDSQVTMMFWYRQQPGQSLTLIATANQGSEATYESGFVIDKFPISRPNLTFSTLTVSNMSPEDSSIYLCSPQGPNTEAFFGQGTRLTVV.

Ten or more counts support this clonotype. The genes are TRBV24-1 and TRBJ2-1; possible D gene TRBD1, 6 bases. The germline gives CDR1 KGHDR, CDR2 SFDVKD. The CDR3 has 15 amino acids. Trimming stripped 4 bases from V and 5 bases from J, with 14 bases between. In DNA, the CDR3 is TGTGCCACCAGTGACCTACAGGGCTACGACAATGAGCAGTTCTTC. Amino acid sequence: CATSDLQGYDNEQFF.

A few counts support this clonotype. This chain connects TRBV7-2 to TRBJ2-2, with a tentative D call TRBD2 (5 bases). The V end was cut by 2 bases, the J end by 6 bases, with 16 bases between. The germline gives CDR1 SGHTA, CDR2 FQGNSA. The CDR3 consists of 16 residues. The CDR3 reads CASSLRASNLPGELFF. DNA for the CDR3: TGTGCCAGCAGCTTAAGGGCTAGCAATCTGCCCGGGGAGCTGTTTTTT.

This clonotype was observed a few times. J is TRBJ2-2 and V is TRBV5-5, with 7 bases lining up with TRBD2. Per germline, CDR1 SGHKS and CDR2 YYEKEE (reference sequence). The junction had 6 bases not matched to a gene; V was cut back by 1 base and J by 0 bases. CDR3 size: 17 residues. The CDR3 DNA follows: TGTGCCAGCAGCTTGCTTTTGGCGGGAGCGAACACCGGGGAGCTGTTTTTT. This translates into CASSLLLAGANTGELFF.

There are a few counts of this clonotype. J is TRBJ2-3 and V is TRBV7-9, with a tentative D call TRBD2 (6 bases). Trimming took 3 bases from V and 0 from J, leaving 13 bases between them. Looked up from germline, CDR1 is SEHNR and CDR2 is FQNEAQ (reference sequence). The CDR3 spans 16 residues. Here the CDR3 DNA reads TGTGCCAGCAGCTTCTCCGGCGGGACTAGCACAGATACGCAGTATTTT. This gives the protein CASSFSGGTSTDTQYF.

This clonotype was observed a few times. A read error may be the cause here, since a much bigger clone is one base away. The gene calls are TRBV5-1 and TRBJ2-1; maybe TRBD2 (6 bases). Between the trimmed V and J ends, which lost 2 bases and 0 bases, there was a span of 9 bases. Germline-derived CDR1 and CDR2 are SGHRS and YFSETQ. CDR3 size: 15 residues. CDR3 amino acids: CASSFDGSSYNEQFF. For the CDR3, the DNA is TGCGCCAGCAGCTTTGACGGGAGCTCCTACAATGAGCAGTTCTTC.

Ten or more counts support this clonotype. V and J are TRBV7-3 and TRBJ2-1; the match to TRBD1 covers 7 bases. J was trimmed by 6 bases and V by 0 bases; bases with no gene match: 5. Germline V gene lookup returns CDR1 SGHTA and CDR2 FQGTGA. This CDR3 spans 15 amino acids. CDR3 bases: TGTGCCAGCAGCTTAACGACAGGGTATAGCAATGAGCAGTTCTTC. This codes for CASSLTTGYSNEQFF.

This clonotype came up many times. The genes are TRBV20-1 and TRBJ1-2; D is uncertain. The germline CDR1 and CDR2 sequences are DFQATT and SNEGSKA (reference sequence). Trimming removed 3 bases from V and 0 bases from J, with 8 bases in between. CDR3 length equals 13 residues. CDR3 in DNA: TGCAGTGCTAGGGGAGAAACTAACTATGGCTACACCTTC. Its protein is CSARGETNYGYTF.

There are a few counts of this clonotype. At one of its ends the junction is not consistent with the germline gene, which may arise from a read error. The chain employs TRBV3-1 and TRBJ2-2; D assignment may be TRBD1 or TRBD2 (6 bases each). The CDR3 loop spans 15 amino acids. CDR1 and CDR2 from the germline V gene are LGHDT and YNNKEL (reference sequence). The CDR3 DNA is TGTGCCAGCAGCCCGTCGGGGGCCTTTGGCGGGGAGCTGTTTTTC. Residues: CASSPSGAFGGELFF. Variable domain in full (rest from reference TRBV3-1 and TRBJ2-2): DTAVSQTPKYLVTQMGNDKSIKCEQNLGHDTMYWYKQDSKKFLKIMFSYNNKELIINETVPNRFSPKSPDKAHLNLHINSLELGDSAVYFCASSPSGAFGGELFFGEGSRLTVL.

This clonotype came up many times. Here the CDR3 DNA reads TGTGCCAGCAGCTTGGTGTTCACAGGGGGTTCGCACGAGCAGTACTTC. Translation: CASSLVFTGGSHEQYF. The rearrangement joins TRBV5-5 to TRBJ2-7; TRBD1 aligns across 8 bases. Looked up from germline, CDR1 is SGHKS and CDR2 is YYEKEE (reference sequence). The V segment lost 0 bases and the J segment 5 bases; nucleotides outside the gene matches: 10. The CDR3 totals 16 residues.

In this sample, this clonotype turned up a few times. The gene calls are TRBV7-7 and TRBJ2-5; D possibly corresponds to TRBD2 (5 bases). The CDR3 has 19 residues. Germline loops: CDR1 SSHAT, CDR2 FNYEAQ (reference sequence). V gave up 1 base and J gave up 0 bases, with 21 bases separating them. CDR3 residues: CASSLVAWRGETYQETQYF. The CDR3 DNA is TGTGCCAGCAGCTTAGTAGCGTGGCGCGGAGAAACGTACCAAGAGACCCAGTACTTC.

The table lists this clonotype with many counts. The chain is built from TRBV7-9 and TRBJ2-3; 7 positions match TRBD2. Germline CDR1 reads SEHNR; CDR2 reads FQNEAQ (reference sequence). V gave up 3 bases and J gave up 1 base; unmatched junction bases: 4. The CDR3 runs 15 residues. As DNA, the CDR3 is TGTGCCAGCAGCTTGATTGCGGGGGGCACAGATACGCAGTATTTT. Amino acids: CASSLIAGGTDTQYF.